This TCR beta chain was observed in a study of Ad26.COV2.S vaccination and SARS-CoV-2 variants. Here immunoSEQ multiplex PCR was the method, and the copy in TCRdb shows in-frame clones only, minus some. The data show 330,000 or so clones, with about 90% seen just once and around 5.5% held by the top ten. The treatment was: 15 to 20 received Ad26.COV2.S at low or high dose, single or two shots; several received placebo; per-sample allocation not given. Day 63 after the first injection of vaccine or placebo was the sampling time. This clone was seen only once. The sequencing used peripheral blood, collected in a trial of Ad26.COV2.S vaccine versus placebo. This sequence originates from a person aged 18-60 years who received the Ad26.COV2.S COVID-19 vaccine or a placebo.

The CDR3 nucleotides are TGTGCCACCAGTCTAGAAACCGGGGAGCTGTTTTTT. Its translation is CATSLETGELFF. The V gene is TRBV24-1, the J gene TRBJ2-2, with unresolved D. CDR1 is KGHDR and CDR2 is SFDVKD in the germline V gene. Deletions cut 6 bases from V and 5 bases from J, with 6 bases between. This CDR3 spans 12 amino acids.